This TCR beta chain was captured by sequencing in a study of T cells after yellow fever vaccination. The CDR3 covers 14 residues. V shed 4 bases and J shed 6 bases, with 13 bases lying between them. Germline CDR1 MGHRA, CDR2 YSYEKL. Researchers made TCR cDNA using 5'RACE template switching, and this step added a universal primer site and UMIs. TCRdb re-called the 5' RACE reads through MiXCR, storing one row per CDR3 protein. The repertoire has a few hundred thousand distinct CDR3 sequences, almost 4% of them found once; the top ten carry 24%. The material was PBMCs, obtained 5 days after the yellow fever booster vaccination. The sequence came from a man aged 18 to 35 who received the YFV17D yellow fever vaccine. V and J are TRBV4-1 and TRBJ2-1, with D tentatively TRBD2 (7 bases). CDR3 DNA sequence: TGCGCCAGCAGCCTCACCGGGGGGCCCAATGAGCAGTTCTTC. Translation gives CASSLTGGPNEQFF.